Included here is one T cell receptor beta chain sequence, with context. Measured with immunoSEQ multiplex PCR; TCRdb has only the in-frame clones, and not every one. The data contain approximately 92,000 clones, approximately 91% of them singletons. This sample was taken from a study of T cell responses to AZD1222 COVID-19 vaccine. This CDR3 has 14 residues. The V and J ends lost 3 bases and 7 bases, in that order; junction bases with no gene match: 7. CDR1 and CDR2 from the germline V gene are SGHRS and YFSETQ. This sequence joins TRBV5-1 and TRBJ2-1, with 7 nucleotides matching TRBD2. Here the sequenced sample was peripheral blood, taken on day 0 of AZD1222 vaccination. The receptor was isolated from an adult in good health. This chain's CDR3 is CASSWQGEGNEQFF. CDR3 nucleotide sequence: TGCGCCAGCAGCTGGCAAGGGGAGGGAAATGAGCAGTTCTTC.